What follows are 15 T cell receptor beta chains derived from one specimen sequenced in a study of regulatory T cells in long-lasting Graves disease. The authors built TCR beta libraries using iRepertoire HTBI primers and Arm-PCR of CDR3 regions. TCRdb reprocessed the multiplex PCR reads via MiXCR and lists one record per CDR3 protein. This table has roughly 440,000 distinct CDR3 sequences, about a sixth appearing once. Described time point: newly diagnosed GD, antithyroid drugs for less than 3 months. Following extraction of RNA from PBMCs, that RNA was used to make the TCR library. The same specimen was also included in a second study, on T cells in Graves' hyperthyroidism and ophthalmopathy.

The sequencing here drew on peripheral blood mononuclear cells (PBMCs), taken at new diagnosis, from a patient treated with antithyroid drugs. The origin of the receptors is a woman between 18 and 30 years old with Graves disease.

This clonotype came up many times. The chain is built from TRBV18 and TRBJ2-7; 8 bases agree with TRBD2. The CDR3 is 14 amino acids. The V gene end was trimmed by 2 bases and the J gene end by 3 bases; junction bases not matched to a gene: 3. In germline, CDR1 is KGHSH, CDR2 LQKENI. CDR3 region: CASSPGSGNYEQYF. CDR3 bases: TGTGCCAGCTCACCAGGTAGCGGGAACTACGAGCAGTACTTC.

V usage is TRBV27 and J usage is TRBJ2-4; 8 nucleotides agree with TRBD1. The V segment lost 9 bases and the J segment 9 bases; nucleotides outside the gene matches: 16. Germline-derived CDR1 and CDR2 are MNHEY and SMNVEV (reference sequence). CDR3 size: 15 residues. CDR3 sequence reads: CASNPSGQGYGIQYF. CDR3 in DNA: TGTGCCAGTAATCCCTCCGGACAGGGTTACGGCATTCAGTACTTC.

This clonotype appeared many times. This rearrangement joins TRBV28 to TRBJ1-4; maybe TRBD1 (5 bases). This CDR3 comprises 15 residues. Germline values: CDR1 MDHEN, CDR2 SYDVKM. V lost 7 bases and J 5 bases, leaving 17 bases between the germline ends. Here the CDR3 DNA reads TGTGCCAGCACCCGGCCGGGACTGGGAAATGAAAAACTGTTTTTT. Residues: CASTRPGLGNEKLFF.

The sample holds many counts of this clonotype. The V gene is TRBV3-1, the J gene TRBJ1-2; D is possibly TRBD1 (5 bases). The CDR3 is 16 residues long. CDR1 LGHDT and CDR2 YNNKEL come from the germline V gene (reference sequence). Trimming removed 0 bases at V and 8 bases at J, with 19 bases between. The CDR3 spells CASSQDWGRKSGGYTF. The CDR3 bases are TGTGCCAGCAGCCAAGATTGGGGCAGGAAGTCTGGCGGCTACACCTTC.

This clonotype appeared many times. V usage is TRBV7-8 and J usage is TRBJ2-3; perhaps TRBD2 as D (6 bases). Between the trimmed V and J ends, which lost 5 bases and 4 bases, there was a span of 16 bases. The CDR3 runs 15 residues. Germline V gene lookup returns CDR1 SGHVS and CDR2 FQNEAQ. The CDR3 coding sequence is TGTGCCAGCAGCCCCCTACCCCTAGCGTCAGATACGCAGTATTTT. This sequence encodes CASSPLPLASDTQYF.

This clonotype was picked up a small number of times. The chain recombines TRBV7-2 with TRBJ1-5; TRBD1 matches at 9 bases. Germline lookup yields CDR1 SGHTA and CDR2 FQGNSA. The CDR3 consists of 19 residues. J was trimmed by 0 bases and V by 2 bases; bases with no gene match: 11. CDR3 amino acids: CASSLSTGTGRYSNQPQHF. As DNA, the CDR3 is TGTGCCAGCAGCTTATCAACCGGGACAGGGCGCTATAGCAATCAGCCCCAGCATTTT.

In regard to this clonotype: It may be a read error: a sequence one base away is much more abundant. This chain uses TRBV2 with TRBJ1-6; 9 bases line up with TRBD1. Germline V gene sequence: CDR1 SNHLY, CDR2 FYNNEI. CDR3 length: 15 amino acids. The CDR3 protein is CAISESTGGNSPLHF. CDR3 DNA: TGTGCCATCAGTGAGTCGACAGGGGGGAATTCACCCCTCCACTTT.

This clonotype was counted ten times or more. The chain joins TRBV6-2 or TRBV6-3 to TRBJ2-1; the match to TRBD2 covers 12 bases. Germline CDR1 and CDR2: MNHEY and SVGEGT. Losses at the gene ends were 4 bases for V and 7 bases for J; bases not matched to a gene: 8. The CDR3 totals 16 residues. CDR3 sequence: CASSSSSGRARNEQFF. CDR3 coding DNA: TGTGCCAGCAGTTCCTCTAGCGGGAGGGCCAGGAATGAGCAGTTCTTC.

This clonotype has a count of ten or more. The V gene is TRBV12-3 or TRBV12-4, the J gene TRBJ1-4, with TRBD1 matching over 8 bases. The CDR3 totals 16 residues. V was pared by 3 bases and J by 0 bases, with 3 bases of the junction left unmatched. The CDR3 spells CASSLETGATNEKLFF. DNA of the CDR3: TGTGCCAGCAGTTTGGAGACAGGGGCAACTAATGAAAAACTGTTTTTT.

This clonotype was seen many times. This chain joins TRBV10-3 and TRBJ2-7; D remains unclear. Trimming shortened V by 2 bases and J by 2 bases, and 10 bases separated the two germline ends. This CDR3 has 14 residues. Germline CDR1 and CDR2: ENHRY and SYGVKD. CDR3 bases: TGTGCCATCAGTGAGCAGTCACTAACCTACGAGCAGTACTTC. Translation: CAISEQSLTYEQYF.

This clonotype occurred many times. V is TRBV28 and J is TRBJ2-5, with 7 nucleotides matching TRBD2. J was trimmed by 4 bases and V by 2 bases; bases with no gene match: 7. The CDR3 runs to 15 residues. Germline CDR1 and CDR2: MDHEN and SYDVKM. CDR3 residues: CASSLGAGVRETQYF. In nucleotides, the CDR3 is TGTGCCAGCAGTTTAGGGGCGGGAGTGAGAGAGACCCAGTACTTC. The whole variable domain, remainder taken from reference TRBV28 and TRBJ2-5, is DVKVTQSSRYLVKRTGEKVFLECVQDMDHENMFWYRQDPGLGLRLIYFSYDVKMKEKGDIPEGYSVSREKKERFSLILESASTNQTSMYLCASSLGAGVRETQYFGPGTRLLVL.

The table lists this clonotype with many counts. DNA of the CDR3: TGTGCCAGCAGCACATTTGGGACAGGGGTCCTCGGGAGCGGTCAGCCCCAGCATTTT. Encoded protein: CASSTFGTGVLGSGQPQHF. J is TRBJ1-5 and V is TRBV6-1, with 10 bases matching TRBD1. The germline V gene encodes CDR1 MNHNS and CDR2 SASEGT. V shed 6 bases and J 6 bases; nucleotides not matched to a gene: 20. The CDR3 is 19 amino acids.

With respect to this clonotype: One end of the junction varies from germline; a read error may be responsible. The chain carries TRBV4-1 and TRBJ2-3; D perhaps matches TRBD1 (5 bases). The CDR3 consists of 16 residues. Germline values: CDR1 MGHRA, CDR2 YSYEKL. The CDR3 nucleotides are TGCGCCAGCAGCCAAGACTGGGGCAGGCCCACAGATTCGCAGTATTTT. This gives the protein CASSQDWGRPTDSQYF.

This clonotype was seen ten or more times. The chain combines TRBV13 with TRBJ2-1; 8 bases align to TRBD2. Losses at the gene ends were 6 bases for V and 15 bases for J; bases not matched to a gene: 19. Germline V lookup: CDR1 PRHDT, CDR2 FYEKMQ (reference sequence). This CDR3 contains 15 residues. The CDR3 DNA is TGTGCCAGCAGTGTTTTGACGGGAGGGCCTCCGTATCCGTTCTTC. Translating it yields CASSVLTGGPPYPFF.

Ten or more counts support this clonotype. V gene TRBV12-3 or TRBV12-4 combines with J gene TRBJ2-1, with D possibly matching TRBD2 (7 bases). The germline V and J ends were trimmed by 2 bases and 8 bases, with 13 bases remaining between them. This CDR3 contains 14 residues. CDR3 nucleotide sequence: TGTGCCAGCAGTTTAAAGGGGGGGGGGGATGAGCAGTTCTTC. This codes for CASSLKGGGDEQFF.